Detailed here is one T cell receptor (beta chain). In this sample, this clonotype turned up a few times. Its antigen specificity is not known. No much larger clonotype is one base removed from it; base qualities were not supplied. This sample is part of a study of T cells after yellow fever vaccination (dated by TCRdb to between 2018 and 2020). As for the study more broadly: The SMART-Seq v4 Ultra Low Input RNA kit was used to prepare libraries from fractions with low cell numbers. Bulk PBMC replicates and cell subsets were isolated from blood drawn at multiple timepoints before and after both primary and secondary immunization. To follow T-cell clones before and after both primary and booster YFV17D yellow fever vaccination, bulk TCR alpha and beta repertoires underwent longitudinal sequencing. The cohort comprised two healthy male donors, one aged 18 to 29 and one aged 30 to 40 years.

The paper as a whole reports these results and caveats: Because abundant contaminating clonotypes from the bulk population could be contained in FACS-sorted repertoires, computational filtering was required. A small fraction of clonotypes appeared in both the CD4 and CD8 compartments, likely as a result of convergent recombination. The secondary T-cell response was found to be weaker but faster than the primary response, with a peak reached on day 5 rather than on day 15. After the booster, most of the clones that had expanded following primary vaccination were detected again (approximately 96% of CD4 and more than 85% of CD8), which suggests that memory was broadly maintained. Because the study included only a couple of donors, the extent to which the findings can be generalized is limited.

The sequencer was an Illumina NovaSeq 6000. Synthesis of TCR cDNA relied on 5'RACE template switching, a step that introduced a universal primer site along with unique molecular identifiers. Priming for cDNA synthesis came from both the TCR alpha and TCR beta constant segments. Libraries were amplified in two PCR steps, with sample barcodes and sequencing adapters added in the second step. Sequencing of libraries was done on Illumina HiSeq 2500 (2x100 bp) or NovaSeq (2x150 bp). Regarding the original processing steps: MIGEC was used to demultiplex reads and collapse the reads into UMI consensus sequences, and MiXCR was used for V(D)J alignment. Vaccine-responding clonotypes were defined with edgeR using replicate PBMC samples, requiring FDR below 0.01 and a log2 fold change above 5 up to day 15. CD4 or CD8 identity was assigned to each bulk clonotype according to whether the clonotype was present at higher abundance in the sequenced CD4 repertoire or the sequenced CD8 repertoire. TCRdb passed the public sequencing reads through fastp at Q25 and MiXCR, retaining productive beta sequences. All rows with the same CDR3 protein become a single entry with the most common DNA and genes. The V and J calls reflect TCRdb's pipeline rather than the authors' work. The sample table lists a few hundred thousand distinct CDR3 sequences, less than 4.5% of them with a count of one. In total, the top ten clones hold about 25% of the sample.

The treatment or condition label on this specimen signifies: live attenuated yellow fever vaccine strain. At every blood-draw timepoint, two biological replicates of bulk PBMCs were collected. PBMCs were isolated from peripheral blood using a standard Ficoll-Paque protocol. TriZol was used to extract RNA from bulk PBMCs, CD4 and CD8 fractions, and dextramer-positive and dextramer-negative fractions. Specimen: PBMCs, collected on the day of the yellow fever booster vaccination. This clonotype was obtained from a man aged 18 to 30 who received the YFV17D yellow fever vaccine.

The nucleotides read TGTGCCAGTAGTAGGGGGGGTTCAAGCTCCTATAATTCACCCCTCCACTTT. Translated, it gives CASSRGGSSSYNSPLHF. The V and J genes are TRBV19 and TRBJ1-6, with TRBD1 tentatively as D gene (5 bases match). The germline V gene encodes CDR1 LNHDA and CDR2 SQIVND (reference sequence). V was cut back by 4 bases and J by 0 bases, leaving a gap of 13 bases between them. The CDR3 sequence holds 17 residues, the cysteine and phenylalanine included. The entry retains the CDR3 DNA only, 51 bases that are in frame from base 1.